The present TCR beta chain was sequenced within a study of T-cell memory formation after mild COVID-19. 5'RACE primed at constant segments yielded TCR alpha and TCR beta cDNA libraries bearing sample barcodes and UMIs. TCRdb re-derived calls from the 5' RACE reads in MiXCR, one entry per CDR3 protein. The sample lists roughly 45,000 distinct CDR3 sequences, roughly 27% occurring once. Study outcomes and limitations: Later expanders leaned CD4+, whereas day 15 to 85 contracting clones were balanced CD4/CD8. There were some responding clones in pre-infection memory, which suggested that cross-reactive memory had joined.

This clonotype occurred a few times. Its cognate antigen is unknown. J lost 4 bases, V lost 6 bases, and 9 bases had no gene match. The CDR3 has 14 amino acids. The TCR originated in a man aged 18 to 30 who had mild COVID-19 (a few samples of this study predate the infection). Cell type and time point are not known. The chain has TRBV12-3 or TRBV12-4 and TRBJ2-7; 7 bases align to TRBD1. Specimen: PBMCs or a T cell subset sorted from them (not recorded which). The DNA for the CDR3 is TGTGCCAGCAGGCTAAGGACAGGACGGTACGAGCAGTACTTC. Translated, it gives CASRLRTGRYEQYF.